This T cell receptor beta chain originates from a study of blood T cells in healthy people across ages. Ranging in age from roughly 6 to 100, the donors were healthy Caucasian individuals from Russia. V was pared by 3 bases and J by 2 bases, with 8 bases of the junction left unmatched. CDR1 and CDR2 from the germline V gene are DFQATT and SNEGSKA (reference sequence). The length of the CDR3 is 15 residues. Study-level results: Diversity estimates drawn from one million T cells were deemed underestimates.

This clonotype was detected a few times. Its antigen is unknown. Primed by a sample-barcoded 5' primer and a J-beta primer mix, a second PCR proceeded for about 6 to 12 cycles. The template-switch adaptor was a 5' adaptor with 12 random nucleotides. It tagged each cDNA molecule. TCRdb reanalysed the 5' RACE reads using MiXCR and keeps one entry per CDR3 protein. The table has about 1.5 million distinct CDR3 sequences, 35% to 45% seen once. The clonotype comes from a woman between 18 and 30 years old in good health. The source material was blood. V gene TRBV20-1 combines with J gene TRBJ2-5, with 8 bases lining up with TRBD2. As DNA, the CDR3 is TGCAGTGCTAGTCTCTGGCGGGGGGATCAAGAGACCCAGTACTTC. Its protein is CSASLWRGDQETQYF.